This TCR beta chain derives from a study of blood T cells in healthy people across ages. General study findings and limits: The lack of PBMC sorting stopped any conclusive naive versus antigen-experienced comparison. Getting older went along with TCR beta diversity per million T cells dropping roughly linearly.

CDR3 length: 13 residues. Looked up from germline, CDR1 is SSHAT and CDR2 is FNYEAQ (reference sequence). Notes on this clonotype: Its antigen is as yet unknown. An end of the junction differs from the germline gene, which may be a read error.

Together with a sample-barcoded 5' primer, a J-beta primer mix was included in a second PCR lasting roughly 6 to 12 cycles. TCRdb analysed the 5' RACE reads with MiXCR anew, one entry per CDR3 protein. Seen here are about 510,000 distinct CDR3 sequences, 27% observed once, and the top ten hold about 3.9%. The sample providers were healthy Caucasian people from Russia, aged about 6 to 100. The same data also contributed to another study, on T cells of mothers and their children. Turning to that study: Donation involved three healthy Caucasian mothers and the six children that they had.

Sequenced sample: blood. J is TRBJ1-4 and V is TRBV7-7; D unresolved. The sequence came from a boy aged 2 to 9 in good health. CDR3 bases: TGTGCTAGCAGCTTAGCTCACCGTGAAAAACTGTTTTTT. As protein: CASSLAHREKLFF.